This record concerns one TCR beta chain sequence. No antigen is known for it. The data originate from a study of T cells in localized non-small cell lung cancer. Study-level points and caveats: Among the tissues sampled, uninvolved adjacent lung had the highest T cell clonality, above tumor.

Profiled with immunoSEQ multiplex PCR; TCRdb holds only in-frame clones, not every one. The profile shows around 35,000 clones, 93% of them singletons. This CDR3 region has 15 residues. Germline V gene sequence: CDR1 SGHNT, CDR2 YYREEE (reference sequence). Losses at the gene ends were 10 bases for V and 8 bases for J; bases not matched to a gene: 16. This clonotype originated in an older female donor with stage I lung adenocarcinoma. The V gene is TRBV5-4, the J gene TRBJ1-4; 8 nucleotides line up with TRBD1. This material consisted of peripheral blood, taken before any cancer treatment. The DNA of the CDR3 is TGTGCCGGGGGGACAGGAGGCGGGTTCGGGGAAAAACTGTTTTTT. It encodes CAGGTGGGFGEKLFF. Full variable domain (missing parts from reference TRBV5-4 and TRBJ1-4): ETGVTQSPTHLIKTRGQQVTLRCSSQSGHNTVSWYQQALGQGPQFIFQYYREEENGRGNFPPRFSGLQFPNYSSELNVNALELDDSALYLCAGGTGGGFGEKLFFGSGTQLSVL.